Below, 7 T cell receptor beta chains from the same sample are listed, as sequenced in a study of CD8 T cells in ankylosing spondylitis. One entry per CDR3 protein, called by TCRdb with MiXCR from the 5' RACE reads. There are some 250,000 distinct CDR3 sequences in the sample; around 9.2% occur only once, and over 6.5% lies in the top ten. Material: blood, either unsorted or a sorted T cell fraction (not recorded which). Receptors were obtained from a male donor with ankylosing spondylitis or in good health (not recorded which).

In its sample, this clonotype was seen many times. J is TRBJ1-5 and V is TRBV5-5; no firm D call. The germline CDR1 and CDR2 sequences are SGHKS and YYEKEE (reference sequence). The CDR3 has 15 amino acids. Trimming cost V 0 bases and J 5 bases, with 12 bases left between them. The CDR3 reads CASSLAGEVHQPQHF. In DNA, the CDR3 is TGTGCCAGCAGCTTGGCCGGGGAGGTCCATCAGCCCCAGCATTTT.

This clonotype has ten or more counts. The chain couples TRBV5-1 to TRBJ2-5; D may be TRBD1 (5 bases). Germline lookup yields CDR1 SGHRS and CDR2 YFSETQ. V shed 4 bases and J shed 8 bases, with 24 bases lying between them. The CDR3 length is 16 residues. CDR3 protein: CASSGKRSRVVGTQYF. CDR3 DNA sequence: TGCGCCAGCAGCGGAAAGAGGTCCAGGGTGGTCGGAACCCAGTACTTC.

This clonotype was observed at least ten times. The chain is built from TRBV10-2 and TRBJ2-5; 15 bases are a match to TRBD2. V shed 7 bases, J shed 7 bases, and the junction held 10 bases outside the gene matches. From germline, CDR1 is WSHSY and CDR2 SAAADI. This CDR3 comprises 16 residues. The CDR3 loop is CASIGLAGGSGATQYF. DNA for the CDR3: TGCGCCAGCATCGGACTAGCGGGAGGGAGCGGCGCGACCCAGTACTTC.

This clonotype was counted between two and nine times. This chain links TRBV7-3 with TRBJ2-1; 7 bases align to TRBD1. J was trimmed by 10 bases and V by 5 bases; bases with no gene match: 8. Germline CDR1 SGHTA, CDR2 FQGTGA. This CDR3 is 13 amino acids long. CDR3 DNA: TGTGCCAGCAGCCCCTACAGGGGCGGCGAGCAGTTCTTC. It yields the protein CASSPYRGGEQFF.

The rearrangement links TRBV7-9 to TRBJ1-4; D is undetermined. Germline loops: CDR1 SEHNR, CDR2 FQNEAQ (reference sequence). V lost 1 base and J 2 bases, leaving 5 bases between the germline ends. CDR3 size: 14 residues. The CDR3 sequence: CASSLEVTNEKLFF. CDR3 bases: TGTGCCAGCAGCTTAGAGGTTACTAATGAAAAACTGTTTTTT.

Many counts were recorded for this clonotype. J is TRBJ2-2 and V is TRBV7-2; TRBD2 matches at 11 bases. The germline V gene has CDR1 SGHTA and CDR2 FQGNSA. The CDR3 contains 17 residues. V dropped 2 bases and J dropped 5; count of bases not matched to a gene: 7. The CDR3 sequence: CASSLLAGGPLTGELFF. The CDR3 DNA follows: TGTGCCAGCAGCTTACTAGCGGGGGGCCCATTAACCGGGGAGCTGTTTTTT.

This clonotype has only a few counts. The chain joins TRBV20-1 to TRBJ2-7, with TRBD2 matching over 7 bases. The trim removed 6 bases at V and 2 bases at J, leaving 4 bases unmatched. The CDR3 extends over 12 amino acids. Germline values: CDR1 DFQATT, CDR2 SNEGSKA (reference sequence). CDR3 amino acids: CSASGETYEQYF. CDR3 nucleotides: TGCAGTGCCAGCGGGGAAACCTACGAGCAGTACTTC.